A selection of T cell receptor beta chains follows, all from one sample in a study of low-dose radiotherapy and immunotherapy resistance in tumors. MiXCR was run by TCRdb on the reads, yielding one entry per CDR3 protein. The sample has around 60,000 distinct CDR3 sequences; 20% to 25% are singletons. The sequenced sample was PBMCs, obtained after low-dose radiotherapy plus immunotherapy. Receptors were obtained from a male donor with prostate cancer. CDR3s include the opening cysteine and the closing phenylalanine or tryptophan. The D gene is left open where the match is weak. Rows give clone size only sometimes, using once, few, many, or a class for an expanded clone.

j_call v_call clone_size d_call cdr3_nt cdr3_aa
TRBJ1-1 TRBV6-1 - - TGTGCCAGCAGGATACAGAATTTGAACACTGAAGCTTTCTTT CASRIQNLNTEAFF
TRBJ2-2 TRBV7-2 many TRBD1 TGTGCCAGCACCCGGAAAACAGGGGGCGCGAACACCGGGGAGCTGTTTTTT CASTRKTGGANTGELFF
TRBJ2-5 TRBV7-9 many TRBD1 TGTGCCAGCAGCACGGGACAGGGATTGGAGACCCAGTACTTC CASSTGQGLETQYF
TRBJ1-5 TRBV26 many - TGTGCCAGCAGTGCGACAGGGGGCCAACATCAGCCCCAGCATTTT CASSATGGQHQPQHF
TRBJ1-1 TRBV19 - TRBD1 TGTGCCAGTAGTGGACAGGGGGATGGCACTGAAGCTTTCTTT CASSGQGDGTEAFF
TRBJ2-6 TRBV10-3 many - TGTGCCAGCGTGGGGACGACCTACTCTGGGGCCAACGTCCTGACTTTC CASVGTTYSGANVLTF
TRBJ2-5 TRBV4-1 many - TGCGCCAGCAGCCAAGGAGCCGCGGTAGAGACCCAGTACTTC CASSQGAAVETQYF
TRBJ1-5 TRBV15 - TRBD1 TGTGCCACCAGCAGAGGAACAGGGGACTTTAGCAATCAGCCCCAGCATTTT CATSRGTGDFSNQPQHF
TRBJ2-7 TRBV28 few - TGTGCCAGCAGTTCTATGGACGGAGCCAAATCCTACGAGCAGTACTTC CASSSMDGAKSYEQYF
TRBJ2-3 TRBV2 many - TGTGCCAGCAGCGGGGGGCTCCCCCCAGATACGCAGTATTTT CASSGGLPPDTQYF
TRBJ1-1 TRBV2 few - TGTGCCAGCAGTGAAATGGGGAGGGCTGAAGCTTTCTTT CASSEMGRAEAFF
TRBJ2-1 TRBV27 - TRBD2 TGTGCCAGCAGTCCCAGTAGCGGGAGGCCGGAGTTCTTC CASSPSSGRPEFF
TRBJ2-2 TRBV5-1 many TRBD1 TGCGCCAGCAGCTCCGGGGACAGGAACACCGGGGAGCTGTTTTTT CASSSGDRNTGELFF
TRBJ2-7 TRBV10-3 many - - CAISESGRAGKSSYEQYF
TRBJ1-1 TRBV7-3 many TRBD1 TGTGCCAGCAGCCCCGACAGGGGGAACACTGAAGCTTTCTTT CASSPDRGNTEAFF
TRBJ1-3 TRBV6-5 medium-sized - TGTGCCAGCAGTTACTCCGGAAGGGCTGGAAACACCATATATTTT CASSYSGRAGNTIYF
TRBJ2-7 TRBV29-1 - TRBD2 TGCAGCGTTGAAGCCGGGGGGGCCTACGAGCAGTACTTC CSVEAGGAYEQYF
TRBJ2-3 TRBV4-3 many TRBD2 TGCGCCAGCAGCCGAAATTTAGCGGGGAGAACCACAGATACGCAGTATTTT CASSRNLAGRTTDTQYF
TRBJ1-1 TRBV29-1 many - TGCAGCGTTGGGAATCAACTGACAGGGAACACTGAAGCTTTCTTT CSVGNQLTGNTEAFF
TRBJ2-3 TRBV6-6 - TRBD2 TGTGCCAGCAGTCTAGCGGGAGCGGTTACAGATACGCAGTATTTT CASSLAGAVTDTQYF
TRBJ1-5 TRBV5-4 many - TGCGCCAGCAGCCAACAGGGTCGAGGTCAGCCCCAGCATTTT CASSQQGRGQPQHF
TRBJ2-7 TRBV5-4 few TRBD1 TGTGCCAGCAGCGGACAGGGCAACTCCTACGAGCAGTACTTC CASSGQGNSYEQYF
TRBJ1-4 TRBV12-3/TRBV12-4 many TRBD1 TGTGCCAGCAGTCACGACAGGGGAGGTTATTCTAATGAAAAACTGTTTTTT CASSHDRGGYSNEKLFF
TRBJ2-4 TRBV5-1 once - TGCGCCAGCAGCCCGGGAAGCATTCAGTACTTC CASSPGSIQYF
TRBJ1-1 TRBV5-6 many TRBD1 TGTGCCAGCAGCTTGTTCAGGGACAGGAACACTGAAGCTTTCTTT CASSLFRDRNTEAFF
TRBJ1-1 TRBV7-2 many - TGTGCCAGCAGCCGGCGGGGGGCTTGGGGTGGTTTCTTT CASSRRGAWGGFF
TRBJ2-2 TRBV2 many TRBD2 TGTGCCAGCAGGGAGCTGGGCGGGGGGAACACCGGGGAGCTGTTTTTT CASRELGGGNTGELFF
TRBJ2-1 TRBV3-1 - - TGTGCCAGCAGCCCACCGGGCCCTGGGAGACTCTATGAGCAGTTCTTC CASSPPGPGRLYEQFF
TRBJ2-2 TRBV27 many - TGTGCCAGCAGACCGGGGGTAAGGGCTGGGGAGCTGTTTTTT CASRPGVRAGELFF
TRBJ1-1 TRBV7-2 many - TGTGCCAGCAGCTTAGCGCGGGGGAACACTGAAGCTTTCTTT CASSLARGNTEAFF
TRBJ2-5 TRBV5-1 many TRBD1 TGCGCCAGCAGCTCATTCAGACAGGGTGGGACCCAGTACTTC CASSSFRQGGTQYF
TRBJ2-7 TRBV5-4 few - TGTGCCAGCAGCCCGATGGGCTGGGAAGCCTACGAGCAGTACTTC CASSPMGWEAYEQYF
TRBJ2-4 TRBV14 many - TGTGCCAGCAGCCAACATGCCGAGAAACAAGGAAACATTCAGTACTTC CASSQHAEKQGNIQYF
TRBJ2-5 TRBV25-1 - TRBD1 TGTGCCAGCAGTGAAGACAGGGGGCGCGGGGAGACCCAGTACTTC CASSEDRGRGETQYF
TRBJ2-3 TRBV14 many - TGTGCCAGCAGTGGTGGGCCCGGGAGCACAGATACGCAGTATTTT CASSGGPGSTDTQYF
TRBJ2-1 TRBV7-9 many - TGTGCCAGCAGCTTAGCGCTAACCGGCTCCTACAATGAGCAGTTCTTC CASSLALTGSYNEQFF
TRBJ2-7 TRBV20-1 many TRBD1 TGCAGTGCCGCGACAGGGATCCCCTACGAGCAGTACTTC CSAATGIPYEQYF
TRBJ2-1 TRBV4-3 many TRBD1 TGCGCCAGCAGCCAAGAGGGGACAGCATACAATGAGCAGTTCTTC CASSQEGTAYNEQFF
TRBJ2-3 TRBV5-1 many - TGCGCCAGCAGCTTGATACCTCTCTCAGATACGCAGTATTTT CASSLIPLSDTQYF
TRBJ2-3 TRBV7-6 many TRBD2 TGTGCCAGCAGCCAACTAGCGGGAGTTAGCACAGATACGCAGTATTTT CASSQLAGVSTDTQYF
TRBJ2-3 TRBV12-3/TRBV12-4 many - TGTGCCAGCAGTTCTCCCTGGGCAGGCCCAGCGGGAGATACGCAGTATTTT CASSSPWAGPAGDTQYF
TRBJ1-1 TRBV18 many - TGTGCCAGCTCACTTGAGGGGAACACTGAAGCTTTCTTT CASSLEGNTEAFF